The following is a T cell receptor beta chain sequence with its context. Its antigen is unidentified. A clone one base away is much larger, so this may be a read error. Germline values: CDR1 KGHDR, CDR2 SFDVKD. The CDR3 runs to 15 residues. J gave up 11 bases and V 4 bases, and 14 bases lay outside the gene matches. The sample originates from a study of blood T cells in healthy people across ages. Findings and caveats of the study: Strong correlation existed between TCR beta diversity and naive T cell percentage.

Per sample, a minimum of 6.5 million PBMCs were isolated. A sample-barcoded 5' primer and a J-beta primer mix were used in a second PCR of roughly 6 to 11 cycles. TCRdb itself ran the 5' RACE reads through MiXCR, one entry per CDR3 protein. The repertoire consists of some 800,000 distinct CDR3 sequences, with approximately 44% occurring once and the leading ten covering around 18%. The specimen was blood. The chain recombines TRBV24-1 with TRBJ2-5; 8 nucleotides agree with TRBD1. The source of this sequence is a man in his 60s in good health. The CDR3 sequence: CATSEQGGSYNEQYF. The CDR3 coding sequence is TGTGCCACCAGTGAACAGGGGGGCAGCTACAATGAGCAGTACTTC.